This TCR beta chain was recovered during a study of T cells in Graves' hyperthyroidism and ophthalmopathy. The study's findings and limits: Before onset, by a median of around six months, the model predicted ophthalmopathy.

The CDR3 has 15 residues. Germline CDR1 MNHEY, CDR2 SMNVEV (reference sequence). The V gene end was trimmed by 5 bases and the J gene end by 9 bases; junction bases not matched to a gene: 10. This clonotype was counted many times. The target antigen is unknown. RNA transcripts provided the source from which TCR beta CDR3 regions were amplified. First-round RT-PCR of the TCR CDR3 relied on the HTBI primer set. TCRdb fed the multiplex PCR reads into MiXCR, producing one record per CDR3 protein. The sample includes 400,000 to 500,000 distinct CDR3 sequences, 12% to 15% of them seen just once. This TCR derives from a woman between 18 and 29 years old with Graves' hyperthyroidism. What was sequenced was blood. The rearrangement links TRBV27 to TRBJ2-1; TRBD2 matches 10 bases. DNA of the CDR3: TGTGCCAGCAGTCCCCGGACTAGCGGCGCTGGTGAGCAGTTCTTC. It yields the protein CASSPRTSGAGEQFF.